The 30 T cell receptor beta chains given below trace back to one sample, sequenced in a study of spatial heterogeneity in lung cancer. The time point denotes: blood at routine non-recurrence follow-up after resection. MiXCR, run by TCRdb on the 5' RACE reads, gives a single entry per CDR3 protein. The sample has 110,000 or so distinct CDR3 sequences; 9.5% to 14% are singletons. The sample here was PBMCs, taken at follow-up. The receptor set was obtained from a female donor with early-stage non-small cell lung cancer.

This clonotype has ten or more counts. V is TRBV4-2 and J is TRBJ1-5; tentatively, D is TRBD1 (5 bases). Germline V gene sequence: CDR1 LGHNA, CDR2 YNFKEQ. Trimming cost V 3 bases and J 6 bases, with 15 bases left between them. The CDR3 sequence is 15 residues long. The CDR3 here is CASSQGQGAGQPQHF. As DNA, the CDR3 is TGTGCCAGCAGCCAGGGCCAGGGAGCCGGTCAGCCCCAGCATTTT.

V usage is TRBV7-9 and J usage is TRBJ2-1, with TRBD1 as a possible D gene (5 bases). The CDR3 loop spans 16 amino acids. Germline V CDR1 and CDR2: SEHNR, FQNEAQ (reference sequence). With 5 bases removed from V and 1 base from J, the gap between germline ends came to 15 bases. This CDR3 is CASSPRPGQSYNEQFF. As DNA, the CDR3 is TGTGCCAGCAGCCCGCGCCCCGGACAATCCTACAATGAGCAGTTCTTC.

This clonotype was counted a few times. The chain combines TRBV18 with TRBJ1-5; TRBD1 matches 9 bases. This CDR3 comprises 17 residues. Germline-derived CDR1 and CDR2 are KGHSH and LQKENI. V was pared by 6 bases and J by 3 bases, with 12 bases of the junction left unmatched. CDR3 DNA: TGTGCCAGCTCCCCGGCCACAACAGGGGGCATCAATCAGCCCCAGCATTTT. Translated, it gives CASSPATTGGINQPQHF. Supplemented by reference TRBV18 and TRBJ1-5, the full variable domain reads NAGVMQNPRHLVRRRGQEARLRCSPMKGHSHVYWYRQLPEEGLKFMVYLQKENIIDESGMPKERFSAEFPKEGPSILRIQQVVRGDSAAYFCASSPATTGGINQPQHFGDGTRLSIL.

The V gene is TRBV24-1, the J gene TRBJ2-5; TRBD1 is a possible D gene (7 bases). V was pared by 4 bases and J by 0 bases, with 14 bases between. Germline V gives CDR1 KGHDR, CDR2 SFDVKD. This CDR3 contains 16 residues. The CDR3 sequence: CATSEGGTAYQETQYF. The CDR3 nucleotides read TGTGCCACCAGTGAGGGCGGGACAGCGTACCAAGAGACCCAGTACTTC.

This clonotype has at least ten counts. This chain joins TRBV29-1 and TRBJ1-1; no clear D. The CDR3 loop spans 13 amino acids. Germline V gene sequence: CDR1 SQVTM, CDR2 ANQGSEA. V lost 4 bases and J 1 base, leaving 10 bases between the germline ends. CDR3 in amino acids: CSVARERNTEAFF. The CDR3 nucleotides are TGCAGCGTTGCCCGAGAGCGGAACACTGAAGCTTTCTTT. Full variable domain (outside the CDR3, taken from reference TRBV29-1 and TRBJ1-1): SAVISQKPSRDICQRGTSLTIQCQVDSQVTMMFWYRQQPGQSLTLIATANQGSEATYESGFVIDKFPISRPNLTFSTLTVSNMSPEDSSIYLCSVARERNTEAFFGQGTRLTVV.

Only a few counts were recorded for this clonotype. The chain combines TRBV24-1 with TRBJ2-2; D is perhaps TRBD1 (6 bases). Germline V gene lookup returns CDR1 KGHDR and CDR2 SFDVKD. The ends were cut back, 10 bases at V and 1 base at J, with 9 bases in the middle. CDR3 size: 13 residues. For the CDR3, the DNA is TGTGCCACATTGGGACAGAACACCGGGGAGCTGTTTTTT. Translating it yields CATLGQNTGELFF.

Ten or more counts support this clonotype. V and J are TRBV29-1 and TRBJ1-3; D is uncertain. The germline V and J ends were trimmed by 3 bases and 0 bases, with 0 bases remaining between them. CDR1 and CDR2 (germline): SQVTM, ANQGSEA. The length of the CDR3 is 11 residues. The CDR3 loop reads CSVDSGNTIYF. The CDR3, as DNA: TGCAGCGTTGACTCTGGAAACACCATATATTTT.

This clonotype has a handful of counts. The J gene is TRBJ2-3, the V gene TRBV14; D uncertain. V dropped 0 bases and J dropped 4 bases, with 14 bases sitting between them. This CDR3 is 16 amino acids long. Germline CDR1 reads SGHDN; CDR2 reads FVKESK. The DNA for the CDR3 is TGTGCCAGCAGCCAAGATTCACCACGAAGACCAGATACGCAGTATTTT. Its translation is CASSQDSPRRPDTQYF.

About this clonotype: A much larger clone differs by one base, so this may be a read error. The CDR3 ends on some other residue instead of the conserved phenylalanine or tryptophan, so this is likely a read error. This chain uses TRBV3-1 with TRBJ2-1; D is undetermined. Between the trimmed V and J ends, which lost 0 bases and 10 bases, there was a span of 7 bases. This CDR3 comprises 12 residues. Germline lookup yields CDR1 LGHDT and CDR2 YNNKEL (reference sequence). In DNA, the CDR3 is TGTGCCAGCAGCCAAGATTACAGCGAGCAGTTCTCC. This sequence encodes CASSQDYSEQFS.

The chain uses TRBV12-3 or TRBV12-4 and TRBJ1-5; tentative D call: TRBD1 (5 bases). Trimming pared 10 bases from V and 0 bases from J, leaving 16 bases between. The CDR3 totals 15 residues. The DNA of the CDR3 is TGTGCCACCCGCCGGGGCAGACGTAGCAATCAGCCCCAGCATTTT. Translating gives CATRRGRRSNQPQHF.

On this clonotype: A much larger clone lies a single base off, so this may be a read error. This sequence joins TRBV4-1 and TRBJ1-2, with 8 bases identical to TRBD1. The V gene end was trimmed by 2 bases and the J gene end by 2 bases; junction bases not matched to a gene: 7. Germline CDR1 MGHRA, CDR2 YSYEKL. The CDR3 sequence is 16 residues long. DNA for the CDR3: TGCGCCAGCAGCCAACGCGGGACAGGAATAAACTATGGCTACACCTTC. It specifies CASSQRGTGINYGYTF.

The chain is built from TRBV12-3 or TRBV12-4 and TRBJ2-1; D is uncertain. This CDR3 comprises 15 residues. Trimming left V 7 bases short and J 0 bases short, with 13 bases between. The CDR3 is CASKETPSSYNEQFF. Here the CDR3 DNA reads TGTGCCAGCAAAGAGACTCCGAGCTCCTACAATGAGCAGTTCTTC.

This clonotype was counted ten times or more. The chain uses TRBV9 and TRBJ2-3; D unclear. V was trimmed by 4 bases and J by 8 bases, leaving 17 bases between them. CDR3 size: 14 residues. Looked up from germline, CDR1 is SGDLS and CDR2 is YYNGEE. This chain's CDR3 is CASSTDPGGSTQYF. CDR3 DNA sequence: TGTGCCAGCAGCACGGACCCCGGTGGTTCTACGCAGTATTTT.

The chain employs TRBV12-3 or TRBV12-4 and TRBJ1-4; 8 bases agree with TRBD1. The V and J ends lost 6 bases and 7 bases, in that order; junction bases with no gene match: 10. The CDR3 is made up of 15 amino acids. CDR3 protein: CASRSLTGGGEKLFF. The DNA for the CDR3 is TGTGCCAGCAGATCTCTTACAGGGGGTGGTGAAAAACTGTTTTTT.

V and J are TRBV19 and TRBJ1-5; D is unresolved. The V gene's germline CDR1 is LNHDA and CDR2 SQIVND (reference sequence). The CDR3 consists of 16 residues. V shed 3 bases and J shed 0 bases, with 12 bases lying between them. The CDR3 DNA follows: TGTGCCAGTAGTATTAACGTCGCAAGTAGCAATCAGCCCCAGCATTTT. Amino acid sequence: CASSINVASSNQPQHF.

This clonotype was picked up many times. The gene calls are TRBV7-9 and TRBJ2-3; a weak D match, TRBD1 (6 bases). Trimming shortened V by 6 bases and J by 0 bases, and 13 bases separated the two germline ends. The V gene's germline CDR1 is SEHNR and CDR2 FQNEAQ (reference sequence). The CDR3 length is 15 residues. CDR3 in amino acids: CASSSRTASTDTQYF. In DNA form, the CDR3 reads TGTGCCAGCAGTTCGCGGACAGCTAGCACAGATACGCAGTATTTT.

This clonotype was seen only a few times. The J gene is TRBJ2-3, the V gene TRBV20-1, with TRBD2 identical over 10 bases. Germline CDR1 reads DFQATT; CDR2 reads SNEGSKA (reference sequence). CDR3 length: 16 amino acids. V shed 0 bases, J shed 5 bases, and the junction held 8 bases outside the gene matches. The CDR3 DNA is TGCAGTGCTAGAGATGTGGCTAGCGGGAGAGGAGATACGCAGTATTTT. Its protein is CSARDVASGRGDTQYF.

The J gene is TRBJ2-7, the V gene TRBV18; unclear D gene. The length of the CDR3 is 13 residues. Trimming shortened V by 1 base and J by 7 bases, and 11 bases separated the two germline ends. Germline lookup yields CDR1 KGHSH and CDR2 LQKENI. Here the CDR3 DNA reads TGTGCCAGCTCACCACAAAGCCTTGCTGAGCAGTACGTC. Amino acid sequence: CASSPQSLAEQYV.

This clonotype came up a few times. The chain recombines TRBV5-4 with TRBJ2-3; the match to TRBD2 covers 10 bases. This CDR3 contains 15 residues. Unmatched junction bases numbered 4, after V lost 2 bases and J lost 4 bases. Germline V gives CDR1 SGHNT, CDR2 YYREEE (reference sequence). CDR3 bases: TGTGCCAGCAGCTTTGCTAGCGGGAGCGCAGATACGCAGTATTTT. Its translation: CASSFASGSADTQYF.

This rearrangement joins TRBV4-1 to TRBJ2-2; TRBD2 aligns across 10 bases. V lost 4 bases to trimming and J lost 6 bases; unmatched junction nucleotides: 8. CDR1 and CDR2 (germline): MGHRA, YSYEKL. This CDR3 spans 16 amino acids. CDR3 residues: CASSPLAGAIAGELFF. The CDR3 DNA follows: TGCGCCAGCAGCCCTCTAGCGGGAGCGATCGCCGGGGAGCTGTTTTTT.

The genes are TRBV5-1 and TRBJ1-2, with D possibly being TRBD1 (5 bases). Between the trimmed V and J ends, which lost 3 bases and 5 bases, there was a span of 14 bases. There are 14 residues in the CDR3. Germline lookup yields CDR1 SGHRS and CDR2 YFSETQ. The CDR3: CASSSSGTGYGYTF. As DNA, the CDR3 is TGCGCCAGCAGCTCTTCAGGGACTGGGTATGGCTACACCTTC.

This chain joins TRBV6-5 and TRBJ2-1; TRBD2 agrees at 9 bases. Germline values: CDR1 MNHEY, CDR2 SVGAGI. CDR3 length: 16 amino acids. The V gene end was trimmed by 4 bases and the J gene end by 0 bases; junction bases not matched to a gene: 4. The CDR3 nucleotides are TGTGCCAGCAGTTCGCGGCGGGGGGGCTCCTACAATGAGCAGTTCTTC. It yields the protein CASSSRRGGSYNEQFF.

This clonotype has ten or more counts. This rearrangement joins TRBV12-3 or TRBV12-4 to TRBJ1-1; 7 nucleotides match TRBD1. J was trimmed by 0 bases and V by 6 bases; bases with no gene match: 4. The CDR3 runs 14 residues. The CDR3 spells CASSNRGMNTEAFF. The CDR3 DNA follows: TGTGCCAGCAGCAACAGGGGCATGAACACTGAAGCTTTCTTT.

V gene TRBV28 combines with J gene TRBJ1-1, with D possibly matching TRBD1 (6 bases). Between the trimmed V and J ends, which lost 7 bases and 8 bases, there was a span of 14 bases. CDR1 MDHEN and CDR2 SYDVKM come from the germline V gene. This CDR3 is 12 amino acids long. CDR3 DNA sequence: TGTGCCAGCAATCTCTACAGGGAAGAAGCTTTCTTT. This gives the protein CASNLYREEAFF.

The V and J genes are TRBV28 and TRBJ2-1; D perhaps matches TRBD2 (6 bases). CDR1 is MDHEN and CDR2 is SYDVKM in the germline V gene. There are 14 residues in the CDR3. V was shortened by 3 bases and J by 2 bases, with 8 bases between the two germline ends. The CDR3 loop is CASSLASAYNEQFF. The CDR3 DNA is TGTGCCAGCAGTTTGGCTAGCGCCTACAATGAGCAGTTCTTC.

In its sample, this clonotype was seen a few times. The chain is built from TRBV12-3 or TRBV12-4 and TRBJ2-5; D gene ambiguous. V was clipped by 5 bases and J by 5 bases, with 12 bases between them. CDR3 length: 13 residues. The CDR3 bases are TGTGCCAGCAGTCTAACTCGATGGGAGACCCAGTACTTC. Translating gives CASSLTRWETQYF.

This clonotype showed up just a few times. The chain uses TRBV30 and TRBJ1-4; D remains unclear. The germline V gene has CDR1 GTSNPN and CDR2 SVGIG (reference sequence). The V gene lost 4 bases and the J gene lost 5 bases, with 11 bases spanning the gap. The length of the CDR3 is 13 residues. Written as DNA, the CDR3 is TGTGCCTGGACCCGGACCGAGAATGAAAAACTGTTTTTT. As protein: CAWTRTENEKLFF. The entire variable domain, with the rest obtained from reference TRBV30 and TRBJ1-4, is as follows: SQTIHQWPATLVQPVGSPLSLECTVEGTSNPNLYWYRQAAGRGLQLLFYSVGIGQISSEVPQNLSASRPQDRQFILSSKKLLLSDSGFYLCAWTRTENEKLFFGSGTQLSVL.

This chain joins TRBV7-3 and TRBJ2-3; TRBD2 matches at 10 bases. The CDR3 extends over 14 amino acids. Germline loops: CDR1 SGHTA, CDR2 FQGTGA. V trimming: 4 bases; J trimming: 6 bases; junction bases outside the gene matches: 4. The CDR3, as DNA: TGTGCCAGCAGCTCTAGCGGGGGAATGGATACGCAGTATTTT. This gives the protein CASSSSGGMDTQYF.

The sample holds a few counts of this clonotype. V and J are TRBV30 and TRBJ2-1; 13 bases fit TRBD2. Germline CDR1 GTSNPN, CDR2 SVGIG (reference sequence). The CDR3 is made up of 15 amino acids. Unmatched junction bases numbered 6, after V lost 0 bases and J lost 10 bases. Written as DNA, the CDR3 is TGTGCCTGGAGTGTAGGACTAGCGGGAGCTAACGAGCAGTTCTTC. It encodes CAWSVGLAGANEQFF.

This clonotype is labeled medium-sized. The chain is built from TRBV4-1 and TRBJ1-2; TRBD1 matches at 8 bases. Germline V gene lookup returns CDR1 MGHRA and CDR2 YSYEKL. V shed 1 base, J shed 4 bases, and the junction held 5 bases outside the gene matches. This CDR3 is built from 15 residues. The CDR3 protein is CASSQGQGRGYGYTF. The CDR3 nucleotides are TGCGCCAGCAGCCAAGGACAGGGGCGCGGCTATGGCTACACCTTC.